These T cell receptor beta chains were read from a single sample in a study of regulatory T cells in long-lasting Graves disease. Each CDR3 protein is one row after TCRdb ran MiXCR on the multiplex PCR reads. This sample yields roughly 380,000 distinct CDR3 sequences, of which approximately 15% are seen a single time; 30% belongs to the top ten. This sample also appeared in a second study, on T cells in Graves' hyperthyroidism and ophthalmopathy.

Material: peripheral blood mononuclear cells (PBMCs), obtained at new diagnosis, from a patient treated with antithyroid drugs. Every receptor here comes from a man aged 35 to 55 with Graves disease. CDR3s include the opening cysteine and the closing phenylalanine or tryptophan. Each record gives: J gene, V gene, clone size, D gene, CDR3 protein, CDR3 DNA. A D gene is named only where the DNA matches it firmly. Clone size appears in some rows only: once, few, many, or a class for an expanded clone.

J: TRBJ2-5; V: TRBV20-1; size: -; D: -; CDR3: CSARDWGIQETQYF; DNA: TGCAGTGCTAGAGATTGGGGGATCCAAGAGACCCAGTACTTC
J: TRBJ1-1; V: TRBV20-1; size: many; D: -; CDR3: CSAREGARGYTEAFF; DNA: TGCAGTGCTAGAGAGGGGGCTCGGGGATACACTGAAGCTTTCTTT
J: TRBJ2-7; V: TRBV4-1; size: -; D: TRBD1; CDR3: CASSQDFGTGYYEQYF; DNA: TGCGCCAGCAGCCAAGATTTCGGGACAGGGTATTACGAGCAGTACTTC
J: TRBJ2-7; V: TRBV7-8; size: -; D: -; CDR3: CASSPQYYEQYF; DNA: TGTGCCAGCAGCCCCCAGTACTACGAGCAGTACTTC
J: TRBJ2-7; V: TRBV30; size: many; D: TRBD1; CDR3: CAWSDKGQGRYEQYF; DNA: TGTGCCTGGAGTGACAAGGGACAGGGGAGGTACGAGCAGTACTTC
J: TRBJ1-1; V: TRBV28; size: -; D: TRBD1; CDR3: CASRRQGALNTEAFF; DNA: TGTGCCAGCAGACGACAGGGGGCTTTGAACACTGAAGCTTTCTTT
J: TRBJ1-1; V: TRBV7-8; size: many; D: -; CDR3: CASSSDRNTEAFF; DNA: TGTGCCAGCAGCTCGGACAGGAACACTGAAGCTTTCTTT
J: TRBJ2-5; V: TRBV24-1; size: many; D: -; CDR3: CATSSGNWGARAETQYF; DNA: TGTGCCACTAGTAGTGGTAACTGGGGGGCGCGAGCAGAGACCCAGTACTTC
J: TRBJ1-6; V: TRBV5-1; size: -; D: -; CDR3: CASSYSYRDEKGNSPLHF; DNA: TGCGCCAGCAGCTACTCTTACCGGGACGAAAAAGGGAATTCACCCCTCCACTTT
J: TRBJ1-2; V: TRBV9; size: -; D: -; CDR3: CASSVGSRSYGYTF; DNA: TGTGCCAGCAGCGTAGGGAGCAGATCCTATGGCTACACCTTC
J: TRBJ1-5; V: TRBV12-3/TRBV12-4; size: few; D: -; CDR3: CASSPEVQPQHF; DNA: TGTGCCAGCAGCCCCGAGGTCCAGCCCCAGCATTTT
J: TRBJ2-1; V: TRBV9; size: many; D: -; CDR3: CASSVIAAGKLFF; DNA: TGTGCCAGCAGCGTCATAGCGGCGGGGAAGTTGTTCTTC
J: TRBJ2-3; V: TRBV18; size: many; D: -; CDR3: CASPPRGNTQYF; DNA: TGTGCCAGCCCACCCCGAGGGAATACGCAGTATTTT
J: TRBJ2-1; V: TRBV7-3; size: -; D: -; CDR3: CASSPGGRGSNEQFF; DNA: TGTGCCAGCAGCCCTGGGGGGCGTGGGAGCAATGAGCAGTTCTTC
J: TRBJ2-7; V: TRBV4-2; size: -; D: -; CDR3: CASSQVLYGVDHEQYF; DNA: TGTGCCAGCAGCCAAGTCCTTTACGGGGTAGACCACGAGCAGTACTTC
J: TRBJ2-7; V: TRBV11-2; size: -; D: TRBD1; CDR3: CASSWGTGAYEQYF; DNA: TGTGCCAGCAGTTGGGGGACAGGGGCCTACGAGCAGTACTTC
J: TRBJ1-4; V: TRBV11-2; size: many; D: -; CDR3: CASSLDLGGVEKLFF; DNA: TGTGCCAGCAGCTTAGACCTTGGGGGAGTTGAAAAACTGTTTTTT
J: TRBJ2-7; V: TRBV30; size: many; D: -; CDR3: CAWRARDKYYEQYF; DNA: TGTGCCTGGAGGGCCAGGGACAAGTACTACGAGCAGTACTTC
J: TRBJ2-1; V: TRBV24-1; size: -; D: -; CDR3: CATSDPPSLSQFF; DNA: TGTGCCACCAGTGATCCCCCGAGTCTATCGCAGTTCTTC
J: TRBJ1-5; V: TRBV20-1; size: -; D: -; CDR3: CSASRGLGNQPQHF; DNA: TGCAGTGCTAGCCGGGGATTAGGCAATCAGCCCCAGCATTTT
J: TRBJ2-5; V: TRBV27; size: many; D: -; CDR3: CASSSLDGETQYF; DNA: TGTGCCAGCAGTTCTCTCGATGGGGAGACCCAGTACTTC
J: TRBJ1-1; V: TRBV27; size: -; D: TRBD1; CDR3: CASSQDQTGGWVTEAFF; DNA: TGTGCCAGCAGCCAAGATCAGACAGGGGGCTGGGTCACTGAAGCTTTCTTT
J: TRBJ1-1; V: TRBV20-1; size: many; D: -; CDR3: CSVLFGGTRYRAEAFF; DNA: TGCAGTGTTCTATTTGGGGGGACGCGATACAGGGCTGAAGCTTTCTTT
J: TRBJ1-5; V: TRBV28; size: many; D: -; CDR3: CASSFWSGAGANQPQHF; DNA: TGTGCCAGCAGTTTCTGGTCAGGGGCGGGGGCCAATCAGCCCCAGCATTTT
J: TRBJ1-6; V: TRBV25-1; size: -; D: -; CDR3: CASSESGYNSPLHF; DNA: TGTGCCAGCAGTGAATCAGGGTATAATTCACCCCTCCACTTT
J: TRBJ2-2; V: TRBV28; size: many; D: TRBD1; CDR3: CASSSTTGATFTGELFF; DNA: TGTGCCAGCAGCTCCACCACAGGGGCCACATTCACCGGGGAGCTGTTTTTT
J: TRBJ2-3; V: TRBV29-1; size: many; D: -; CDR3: CSVPQGQKSTGDTQYF; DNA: TGCAGCGTTCCCCAAGGACAAAAAAGTACAGGAGATACGCAGTATTTT
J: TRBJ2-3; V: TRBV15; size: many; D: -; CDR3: CATSRAGGTDTQYF; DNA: TGTGCCACCAGCAGAGCTGGGGGCACAGATACGCAGTATTTT
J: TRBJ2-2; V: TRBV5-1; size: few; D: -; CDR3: CASSLYGGNTGELFF; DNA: TGCGCCAGCAGCTTGTATGGGGGGAACACCGGGGAGCTGTTTTTT
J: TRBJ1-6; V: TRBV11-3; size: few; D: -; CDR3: CASSHGGLHRDSPPLHF; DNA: TGTGCCAGCAGCCATGGCGGGCTCCACAGGGATAGTCCACCCCTCCACTTT
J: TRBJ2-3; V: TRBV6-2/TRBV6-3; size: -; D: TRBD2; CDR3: CASSYWGGSTDTQYF; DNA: TGTGCCAGCAGTTACTGGGGGGGGAGCACAGATACGCAGTATTTT
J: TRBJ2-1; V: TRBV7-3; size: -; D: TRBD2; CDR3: CASSAGGRNEQFF; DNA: TGTGCCAGCAGCGCGGGGGGGAGGAATGAGCAGTTCTTC
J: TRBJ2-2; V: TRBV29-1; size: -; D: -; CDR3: CSVGDINTGELFF; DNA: TGCAGCGTTGGGGACATAAACACCGGGGAGCTGTTTTTT
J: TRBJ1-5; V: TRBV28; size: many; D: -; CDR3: CASSPPPTFSNQPQHF; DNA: TGTGCCAGCAGTCCTCCCCCGACATTTAGCAATCAGCCCCAGCATTTT
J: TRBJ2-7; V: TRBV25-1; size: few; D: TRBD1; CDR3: CASSGPTWDRGYEQYF; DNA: TGTGCCAGCAGTGGGCCGACGTGGGACAGGGGTTACGAGCAGTACTTC
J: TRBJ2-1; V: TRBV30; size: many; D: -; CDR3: CAWSLSVYNEQFF; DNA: TGTGCCTGGAGTCTGTCCGTTTACAATGAGCAGTTCTTC
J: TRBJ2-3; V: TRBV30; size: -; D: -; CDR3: CAWSFAPGDTQYF; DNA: TGTGCCTGGAGTTTTGCCCCAGGGGATACGCAGTATTTT
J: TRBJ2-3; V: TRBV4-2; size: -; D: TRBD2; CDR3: CASSPTSDHTDTQYF; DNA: TGTGCCAGCAGCCCCACTAGCGATCATACAGATACGCAGTATTTT
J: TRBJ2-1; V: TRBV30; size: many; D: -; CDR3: CAWSLGLAHEQFF; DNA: TGTGCCTGGAGTCTCGGACTGGCTCATGAGCAGTTCTTC
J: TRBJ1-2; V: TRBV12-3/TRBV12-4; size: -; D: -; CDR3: CASSYAQETNYGYTF; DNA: TGTGCCAGCAGTTACGCCCAGGAGACTAACTATGGCTACACCTTC
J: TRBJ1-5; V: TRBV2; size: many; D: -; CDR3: CASSDEGRGQPQHF; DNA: TGTGCCAGCAGTGACGAGGGCAGGGGTCAGCCCCAGCATTTT
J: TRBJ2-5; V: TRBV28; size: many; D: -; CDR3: CASTPISAEWYQETQYF; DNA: TGTGCCAGCACTCCCATCTCTGCAGAGTGGTACCAAGAGACCCAGTACTTC
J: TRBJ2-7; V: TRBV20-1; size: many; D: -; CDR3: CSARTGYEQYF; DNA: TGCAGTGCTAGGACAGGCTACGAGCAGTACTTC
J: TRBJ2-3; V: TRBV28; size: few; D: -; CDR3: CLPEGSSTDTQYF; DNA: TGCCTTCCCGAAGGATCTAGCACAGATACGCAGTATTTT
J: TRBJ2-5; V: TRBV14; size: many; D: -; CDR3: CASSQGVTSYQETQYF; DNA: TGTGCCAGCAGCCAAGGAGTTACAAGCTACCAAGAGACCCAGTACTTC
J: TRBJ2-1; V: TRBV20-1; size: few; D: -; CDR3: CSARTGRETYNEQFF; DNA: TGCAGTGCTAGGACGGGACGGGAAACCTACAATGAGCAGTTCTTC
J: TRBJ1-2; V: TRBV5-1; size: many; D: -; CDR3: CASSPDTGAEGYTF; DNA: TGCGCCAGCAGCCCGGATACGGGTGCAGAGGGCTACACCTTC
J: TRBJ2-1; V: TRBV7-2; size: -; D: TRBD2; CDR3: CASSLVSAGINEQFF; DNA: TGTGCCAGCAGCTTAGTCTCAGCGGGGATCAATGAGCAGTTCTTC
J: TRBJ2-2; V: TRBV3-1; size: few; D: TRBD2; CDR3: CASSQDGAGGRTGELFF; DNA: TGTGCCAGCAGCCAAGATGGGGCGGGGGGAAGGACCGGGGAGCTGTTTTTT
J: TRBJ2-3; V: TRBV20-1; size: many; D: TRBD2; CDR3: CSALSLAGATDTQYF; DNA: TGCAGTGCTCTTAGCCTAGCGGGGGCCACAGATACGCAGTATTTT
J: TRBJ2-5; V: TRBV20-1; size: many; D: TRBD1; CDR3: CSARGTGGETQYF; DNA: TGCAGTGCTAGAGGGACAGGGGGGGAGACCCAGTACTTC
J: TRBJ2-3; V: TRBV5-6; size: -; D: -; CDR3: CASSYDDTQYF; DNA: TGTGCCAGCAGCTATGATGATACGCAGTATTTT
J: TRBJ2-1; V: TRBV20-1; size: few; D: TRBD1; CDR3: CSAGTGPNPYNEQFF; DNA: TGCAGTGCCGGGACAGGGCCGAATCCTTACAATGAGCAGTTCTTC
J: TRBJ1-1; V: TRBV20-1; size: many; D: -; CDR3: CSAESDSRAEAFF; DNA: TGCAGTGCTGAGTCGGACAGCCGGGCTGAAGCTTTCTTT
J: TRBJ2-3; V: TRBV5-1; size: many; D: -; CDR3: CASSLGSTTDTQYF; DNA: TGCGCCAGCAGCTTGGGCAGCACCACAGATACGCAGTATTTT
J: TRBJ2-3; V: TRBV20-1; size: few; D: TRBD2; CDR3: CSARDRRGGDTQYF; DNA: TGCAGTGCTAGAGATCGGCGGGGGGGCGATACGCAGTATTTT
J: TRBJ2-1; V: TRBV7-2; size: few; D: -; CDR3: CASSPSRVQQFF; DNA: TGTGCCAGCAGCCCGAGTAGGGTGCAGCAGTTCTTC
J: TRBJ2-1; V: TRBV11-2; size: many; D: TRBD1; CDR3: CASSFGTGRYNEQFF; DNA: TGTGCCAGCAGCTTCGGGACAGGGCGCTACAATGAGCAGTTCTTC
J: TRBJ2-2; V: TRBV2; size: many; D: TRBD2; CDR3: CASRGSGGTGELFF; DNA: TGTGCCTCCCGAGGTAGCGGGGGCACCGGGGAGCTGTTTTTT
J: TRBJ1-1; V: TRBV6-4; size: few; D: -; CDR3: CASSYYATLNTEAFF; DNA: TGTGCCAGCAGTTACTACGCCACACTGAACACTGAAGCTTTCTTT